This TCR beta chain was obtained from a study of CD8 T cells in ankylosing spondylitis. Notes on the study in general: Disease-linked clones were CD8+ and relatively rare in peripheral blood. A motif of 7 or 8 highly homologous TCR beta variants was seen as apparently characteristic of ankylosing spondylitis blood. Existing reports had already noted some motif variants in reactive arthritis synovial fluid and blood. Matched ankylosing spondylitis synovial fluid reportedly showed significant enrichment of disease-linked clones.

Using quantitative 5'-RACE with molecular barcodes, the authors made TCR beta libraries. TCRdb re-analysed the 5' RACE reads in MiXCR, keeping a single row per CDR3 protein. The sample yields about 800,000 distinct CDR3 sequences, roughly 12% seen once. A word on this clonotype: Its antigen remains unidentified.

The germline V gene encodes CDR1 DFQATT and CDR2 SNEGSKA (reference sequence). CDR3 size: 17 residues. The J segment lost 0 bases and the V segment lost 6 bases, leaving 10 bases of the junction unmatched. This clonotype was sampled from a male donor with ankylosing spondylitis. The chain combines TRBV20-1 with TRBJ2-1, with TRBD2 matching over 11 bases. The specimen was blood, either unsorted or a sorted T cell fraction (not recorded which). The DNA of the CDR3 is TGCAGTGCCCTCGGGACTAGCGGCGCCAGCTCCTACAATGAGCAGTTCTTC. This gives the protein CSALGTSGASSYNEQFF.